This is a list of T cell receptor beta chains from one sample in a study of blood T cell repertoires in COVID-19. Produced via immunoSEQ multiplex PCR; TCRdb's table is partial and in-frame only. This sample has approximately 52,000 clones; approximately 92% occur once, and the top ten carry around 5.1%. Sequenced input: peripheral blood. Receptor source: a man between 60 and 70 years old with active COVID-19. Each CDR3 is given with its conserved first and last residue. A D gene is named only where the DNA matches it firmly. Rows give clone size only sometimes, using once, few, many, or a class for an expanded clone.

J: TRBJ1-4; D: TRBD1; size: -; V: TRBV10-3; CDR3: CAISETGGDNEKLFF; DNA: TGTGCCATCAGTGAAACAGGGGGGGATAATGAAAAACTGTTTTTT
J: TRBJ2-2; D: TRBD2; size: -; V: TRBV7-2; CDR3: CASSPSSGRASGELFF; DNA: TGTGCCAGCAGCCCATCTAGCGGGAGGGCCTCCGGGGAGCTGTTTTTT
J: TRBJ2-7; D: TRBD1; size: -; V: TRBV11-3; CDR3: CRTGSYEQYF; DNA: TGCAGGACAGGAAGTTACGAGCAGTACTTC
J: TRBJ2-7; D: TRBD2; size: -; V: TRBV5-5; CDR3: CASSLGLAGGKVAYEQYF; DNA: TGTGCCAGCAGCCTGGGACTAGCGGGAGGGAAGGTCGCCTACGAGCAGTACTTC
J: TRBJ2-2; D: TRBD1; size: -; V: TRBV7-2; CDR3: CASSIMTGGITGELFF; DNA: TGTGCCAGCAGCATAATGACAGGGGGCATCACCGGGGAGCTGTTTTTT
J: TRBJ2-4; D: TRBD1; size: -; V: TRBV3-1/TRBV3-2; CDR3: CASSQVEGQGQYF; DNA: TGTGCCAGCAGCCAAGTGGAAGGACAGGGTCAGTACTTC
J: TRBJ2-3; D: -; size: -; V: TRBV3-1/TRBV3-2; CDR3: CASSQDKGGGGTDTQYF; DNA: TGTGCCAGCAGCCAAGATAAAGGTGGAGGGGGCACAGATACGCAGTATTTT
J: TRBJ2-3; D: -; size: -; V: TRBV19; CDR3: CASSYFSTDTQYF; DNA: TGTGCCAGTAGTTACTTTAGCACAGATACGCAGTATTTT
J: TRBJ2-2; D: -; size: -; V: TRBV21-1; CDR3: CASSKRRGPKGGELFF; DNA: TGTGCCAGCAGCAAAAGGAGGGGGCCTAAGGGCGGGGAGCTGTTTTTT
J: TRBJ2-7; D: TRBD2; size: once; V: TRBV5-1; CDR3: CASSSTSATAYEQYF; DNA: TGCGCCAGCAGCTCGACTAGCGCGACTGCCTACGAGCAGTACTTC
J: TRBJ1-5; D: TRBD1; size: -; V: TRBV28; CDR3: CASRIGTGPNQPQHF; DNA: TGTGCCAGCAGGATAGGGACAGGCCCTAATCAGCCCCAGCATTTT
J: TRBJ1-3; D: -; size: -; V: TRBV4-3; CDR3: CASSQDFEYRPSGNTIYF; DNA: TGCGCCAGCAGCCAAGATTTCGAATACAGACCCTCTGGAAACACCATATATTTT
J: TRBJ2-1; D: -; size: -; V: TRBV9; CDR3: CASSVRQDSYNEQFF; DNA: TGTGCCAGCAGCGTACGACAGGACTCCTACAATGAGCAGTTCTTC
J: TRBJ1-1; D: TRBD1; size: once; V: TRBV6-4; CDR3: CASSASPGQGEAFF; DNA: TGTGCCAGCAGTGCATCACCGGGACAGGGTGAAGCTTTCTTT
J: TRBJ1-1; D: -; size: -; V: TRBV10-3; CDR3: CAIQGNTEAFF; DNA: TGTGCCATTCAGGGGAACACTGAAGCTTTCTTT
J: TRBJ1-6; D: -; size: -; V: TRBV7-9; CDR3: CASTPRVEDENSPLHF; DNA: TGTGCCAGCACCCCCAGGGTTGAGGATGAGAATTCACCCCTCCACTTT
J: TRBJ2-7; D: -; size: -; V: TRBV10-3; CDR3: CAISVSPRQDSYEQYF; DNA: TGTGCCATCAGTGTTTCCCCCAGACAGGACTCCTACGAGCAGTACTTC
J: TRBJ2-7; D: TRBD2; size: few; V: TRBV4-3; CDR3: CASSQGAGRAGYEQYF; DNA: TGCGCCAGCAGCCAAGGGGCGGGGAGGGCCGGTTACGAGCAGTACTTC
J: TRBJ2-7; D: -; size: -; V: TRBV7-2; CDR3: CASSLGRQSYEQYF; DNA: TGTGCCAGCAGCTTGGGTCGACAGTCTTACGAGCAGTACTTC
J: TRBJ2-2; D: TRBD2; size: once; V: TRBV19; CDR3: CASSISRGRVDTGELFF; DNA: TGTGCCAGTAGTATTTCCCGCGGGAGGGTCGACACCGGGGAGCTGTTTTTT
J: TRBJ1-1; D: TRBD1; size: -; V: TRBV6-2/TRBV6-3; CDR3: CASSPGDRGVNTEAFF; DNA: TGTGCCAGCAGCCCAGGGGACAGGGGCGTGAACACTGAAGCTTTCTTT
J: TRBJ1-1; D: -; size: -; V: TRBV19; CDR3: CASSIVGRNTEAFF; DNA: TGTGCCAGTAGTATCGTAGGGAGGAACACTGAAGCTTTCTTT
J: TRBJ2-5; D: TRBD2; size: -; V: TRBV3-1/TRBV3-2; CDR3: CASSHGPTADGSSGRAGETQYF; DNA: TGTGCCAGCAGCCACGGCCCCACCGCTGACGGATCTAGCGGGAGGGCGGGAGAGACCCAGTACTTC
J: TRBJ1-4; D: -; size: -; V: TRBV5-1; CDR3: CASSRTGGHNEKLFF; DNA: TGCGCCAGCAGCCGGACGGGGGGGCATAATGAAAAACTGTTTTTT
J: TRBJ2-1; D: TRBD2; size: -; V: TRBV28; CDR3: CASSLSLAGVRSPINEQFF; DNA: TGTGCCAGCAGTTTATCGCTAGCGGGAGTAAGGTCCCCAATCAATGAGCAGTTCTTC
J: TRBJ2-3; D: TRBD2; size: -; V: TRBV10-3; CDR3: CAISPSGRQSDTQYF; DNA: TGTGCCATCAGCCCAAGCGGGAGACAGTCAGATACGCAGTATTTT
J: TRBJ2-2; D: -; size: -; V: TRBV7-6; CDR3: CASSLGAGIPGELFF; DNA: TGTGCCAGCAGCTTAGGGGCAGGGATTCCCGGGGAGCTGTTTTTT
J: TRBJ1-4; D: -; size: -; V: TRBV3-1/TRBV3-2; CDR3: CASRAPGEKLFF; DNA: TGTGCCAGCCGGGCCCCGGGGGAAAAACTGTTTTTT
J: TRBJ2-7; D: -; size: -; V: TRBV3-1/TRBV3-2; CDR3: CASSHGTAYEQYF; DNA: TGTGCCAGCAGCCACGGGACTGCCTACGAGCAGTACTTC
J: TRBJ2-7; D: TRBD2; size: -; V: TRBV27; CDR3: CASSPTGTSYEQYF; DNA: TGTGCCAGCAGTCCAACCGGGACTAGCTACGAGCAGTACTTC
J: TRBJ1-2; D: -; size: -; V: TRBV7-9; CDR3: CASSSIRGFNYGYTF; DNA: TGTGCCAGCAGCTCAATCAGGGGCTTTAACTATGGCTACACCTTC
J: TRBJ2-3; D: -; size: -; V: TRBV6-6; CDR3: CASSRGPGGGAGDSSTDTQYF; DNA: TGTGCCAGCAGCAGGGGGCCTGGGGGGGGAGCGGGAGACTCTAGCACAGATACGCAGTATTTT
J: TRBJ2-1; D: -; size: -; V: TRBV5-1; CDR3: CASSLARREGHEQFF; DNA: TGCGCCAGCAGCTTGGCCCGGCGGGAAGGTCATGAGCAGTTCTTC
J: TRBJ1-1; D: -; size: -; V: TRBV9; CDR3: CASSPLKGVATEAFF; DNA: TGTGCCAGCAGCCCACTTAAGGGGGTCGCCACTGAAGCTTTCTTT
J: TRBJ1-5; D: TRBD1; size: once; V: TRBV6-5; CDR3: CASSTQTGKGQSQHF; DNA: TGTGCCAGCAGTACCCAAACAGGGAAGGGACAGTCCCAGCATTTT
J: TRBJ1-2; D: TRBD1; size: -; V: TRBV6-5; CDR3: CASSRAPGQGHGYTF; DNA: TGTGCCAGCAGCCGCGCTCCGGGACAGGGCCATGGCTACACCTTC
J: TRBJ2-5; D: TRBD2; size: -; V: TRBV25-1; CDR3: CASTRSGGETQYF; DNA: TGTGCCAGCACCAGAAGCGGGGGAGAGACCCAGTACTTC
J: TRBJ2-6; D: -; size: few; V: TRBV27; CDR3: CASSSRVYGANVLTF; DNA: TGTGCCAGCAGTTCCAGGGTGTACGGGGCCAACGTCCTGACTTTC
J: TRBJ1-5; D: -; size: once; V: TRBV12-3/TRBV12-4; CDR3: CASSLRGNQPQHF; DNA: TGTGCCAGCAGTTTAAGAGGCAATCAGCCCCAGCATTTT
J: TRBJ2-5; D: TRBD2; size: -; V: TRBV5-1; CDR3: CASSFGEGETQYF; DNA: TGCGCCAGCAGCTTCGGGGAGGGGGAGACCCAGTACTTC
J: TRBJ1-2; D: -; size: -; V: TRBV29-1; CDR3: CSVESGGYYGYTF; DNA: TGCAGCGTTGAGTCGGGGGGTTACTATGGCTACACCTTC
J: TRBJ2-3; D: -; size: -; V: TRBV5-1; CDR3: CASSFWGRDTQYF; DNA: TGCGCCAGCAGCTTCTGGGGGCGAGATACGCAGTATTTT